A selection of T cell receptor beta chains follows, all from one sample in a study of PD-1 blockade in classical Hodgkin lymphoma. The repertoire was sequenced with immunoSEQ multiplex PCR; TCRdb's copy has only in-frame clones and lacks some. Found here are tens of thousands of clones, around 90% of them singletons; the top ten hold roughly 8.1%. Sequences were derived from peripheral blood mononuclear cells (PBMCs), sampled before the fourth cycle of nivolumab. These receptors originate from a human donor with classical Hodgkin lymphoma. Both conserved end residues are trimmed from each CDR3.

j_call,v_call,cdr3_aa
TRBJ2-7,TRBV5-1,ASSWEGGGRNEQY
TRBJ1-2,TRBV5-1,ASSFEGARGYT
TRBJ1-6,TRBV27,ASSIRRDSPLH
TRBJ2-7,TRBV5-1,ASSSDPYEQY
TRBJ2-2,TRBV29-1,SSSGPGGELF
TRBJ1-4,TRBV6-5,ASSPWLNEKLF
TRBJ2-2,TRBV15,ATSRGAGLIGELF
TRBJ2-7,TRBV2,ASRLQNYEQY
TRBJ1-4,TRBV7-2,ASSFGTKEKLF
TRBJ2-3,TRBV7-8,ASSLFGTDTQY
TRBJ2-2,TRBV13,ASSLFLAGELF
TRBJ2-1,TRBV9,ASSVVGEAYNEQF
TRBJ2-3,TRBV29-1,SATGGLGTDTQY
TRBJ1-2,TRBV5-6,ASSLEVRGIHT
TRBJ2-5,TRBV5-1,ASSLNGGREETQY
TRBJ1-1,TRBV6-6,ASSPLGQGGTEAF
TRBJ1-1,TRBV4-2,ASSEGQGYTEAF
TRBJ2-3,TRBV7-9,ASSQLGTPRDTQY
TRBJ2-3,TRBV6-5,ASRRNTDTQY
TRBJ2-1,TRBV7-9,ASSMGLAGNYNEQF
TRBJ2-5,TRBV5-5,ASSLAGGTETQY
TRBJ2-3,TRBV5-1,ASSQGTGEPAVTQY
TRBJ1-1,TRBV5-1,ASRGEGPEAF
TRBJ2-3,TRBV18,ASSPIPDTQY
TRBJ2-1,TRBV7-9,ASSRETSGGDNEQF
TRBJ2-5,TRBV7-9,ASSLERSGGQGAQETQY
TRBJ2-3,TRBV6-6,ASSKPGTGTDTQY
TRBJ1-2,TRBV7-9,ASSQQGINYGYT
TRBJ1-1,TRBV15,ATSRDSEVQEAF
TRBJ2-2,TRBV5-1,ASSAGWSGDPGTGELF
TRBJ1-1,TRBV2,ASSPDRVVAF
TRBJ1-5,TRBV11-2,ASSLDVMQPQH
TRBJ1-1,TRBV5-1,ASSLVRDSNTEAF
TRBJ1-1,TRBV19,ASSPDLLNTEAF
TRBJ2-7,TRBV9,ASSVGAAYEQY
TRBJ2-7,TRBV16,ASSQGNRGYEQY
TRBJ1-1,TRBV10-1,ASTAGLGTEAF
TRBJ1-4,TRBV5-6,ASSDNEKLF